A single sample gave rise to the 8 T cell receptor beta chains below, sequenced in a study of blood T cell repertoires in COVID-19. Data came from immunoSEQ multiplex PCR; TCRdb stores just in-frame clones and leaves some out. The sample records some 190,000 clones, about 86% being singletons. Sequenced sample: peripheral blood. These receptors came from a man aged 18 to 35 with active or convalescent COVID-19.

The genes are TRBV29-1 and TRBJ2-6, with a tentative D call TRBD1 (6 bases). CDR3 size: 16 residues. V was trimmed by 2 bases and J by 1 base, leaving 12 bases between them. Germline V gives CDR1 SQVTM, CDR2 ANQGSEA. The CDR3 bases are TGCAGCGTTGAAAGGGACATCGATTCTGGGGCCAACGTCCTGACTTTC. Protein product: CSVERDIDSGANVLTF.

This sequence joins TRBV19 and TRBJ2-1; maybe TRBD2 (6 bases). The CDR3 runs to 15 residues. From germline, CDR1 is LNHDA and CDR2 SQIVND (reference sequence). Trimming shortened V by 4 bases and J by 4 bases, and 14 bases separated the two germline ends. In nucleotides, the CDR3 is TGTGCCAGTAGTACCGACGGCGGGGCGTACAATGAGCAGTTCTTC. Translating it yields CASSTDGGAYNEQFF.

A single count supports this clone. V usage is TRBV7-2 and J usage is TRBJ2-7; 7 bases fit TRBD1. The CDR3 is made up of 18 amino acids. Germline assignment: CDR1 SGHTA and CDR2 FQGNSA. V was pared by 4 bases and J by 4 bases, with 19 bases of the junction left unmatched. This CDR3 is CASSSPLFSTGDSYEQYF. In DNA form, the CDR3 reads TGTGCCAGCAGCTCACCGCTCTTTTCTACAGGGGACAGTTACGAGCAGTACTTC.

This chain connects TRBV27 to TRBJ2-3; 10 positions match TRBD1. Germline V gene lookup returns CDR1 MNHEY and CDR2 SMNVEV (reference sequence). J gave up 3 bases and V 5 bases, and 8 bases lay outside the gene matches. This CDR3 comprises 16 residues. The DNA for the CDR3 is TGTGCCAGCAGTCCCATCATGGACAGGGGGACAGATACGCAGTATTTT. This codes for CASSPIMDRGTDTQYF.

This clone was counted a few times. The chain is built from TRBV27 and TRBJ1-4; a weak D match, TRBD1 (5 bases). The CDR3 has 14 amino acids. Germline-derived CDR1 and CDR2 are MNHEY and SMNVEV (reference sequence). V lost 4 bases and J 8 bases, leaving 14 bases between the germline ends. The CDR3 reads CASSWRQGWEKLFF. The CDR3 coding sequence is TGTGCCAGCAGTTGGCGTCAGGGCTGGGAAAAACTGTTTTTT.

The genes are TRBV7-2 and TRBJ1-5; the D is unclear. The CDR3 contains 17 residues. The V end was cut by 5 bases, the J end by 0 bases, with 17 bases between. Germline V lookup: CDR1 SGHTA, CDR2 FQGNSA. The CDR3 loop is CASSPTHGRYSNQPQHF. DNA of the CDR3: TGTGCCAGCAGCCCGACACATGGGAGATATAGCAATCAGCCCCAGCATTTT.

The CDR3: CASTGGHSPLHF. The CDR3 nucleotides are TGCGCCAGCACGGGGGGACATTCACCCCTCCACTTT. The chain joins TRBV10-2 to TRBJ1-6; possibly TRBD1 for D (5 bases). Germline V CDR1 and CDR2: WSHSY, SAAADI. Trimming removed 7 bases at V and 8 bases at J, with 9 bases between. The length of the CDR3 is 12 residues.

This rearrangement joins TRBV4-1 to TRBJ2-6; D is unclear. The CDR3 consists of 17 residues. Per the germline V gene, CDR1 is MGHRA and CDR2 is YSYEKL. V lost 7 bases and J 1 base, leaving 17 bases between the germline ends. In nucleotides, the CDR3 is TGCGCCAGCACCCCCTCCTCTACACTATCTGGGGCCAACGTCCTGACTTTC. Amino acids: CASTPSSTLSGANVLTF.